In this sample, the clone carrying this T cell receptor beta chain turned up a few times. The antigen is not known. TCRdb processed the reads anew with MiXCR; each CDR3 protein has one entry. The sample yields hundreds of thousands of distinct CDR3 sequences, 35% to 45% seen once. The data are from a study of T cell repertoires in cytomegalovirus infection. About the study: Indications of both CMV infection and matching HLA type were provided by public TCR beta signatures. Notes on the study in general: HLA-C-restricted, CMV-specific TCR beta clonotypes were dominant ex vivo. Carriers of CMV plus the relevant HLA were identified by cumulative public TCR beta family frequency.

The germline V gene encodes CDR1 PRHDT and CDR2 FYEKMQ (reference sequence). CDR3 length equals 15 residues. V shed 5 bases and J 4 bases; nucleotides not matched to a gene: 7. This receptor was identified in a human donor in good health (CMV status not recorded). Some clones in this sample may be carry-over from other donors' samples. Sequencing was carried out using PBMCs. The chain uses TRBV13 and TRBJ2-2; 7 nucleotides align to TRBD1. As DNA, the CDR3 is TGTGCCAGCAGCGGAAGACAGGGTTCCACCGGGGAGCTGTTTTTT. As protein: CASSGRQGSTGELFF. Full variable domain (rest looked up from reference TRBV13 and TRBJ2-2): AAGVIQSPRHLIKEKRETATLKCYPIPRHDTVYWYQQGPGQDPQFLISFYEKMQSDKGSIPDRFSAQQFSDYHSELNMSSLELGDSALYFCASSGRQGSTGELFFGEGSRLTVL.